This TCR beta chain is from a study of T-cell memory formation after mild COVID-19. Study conclusions and caveats: Day 15 to 85 contracting clones showed balanced CD4/CD8; day 15 to 37 expanders favored CD4+.

This clonotype appeared a few times. What it binds is not known. Using its own MiXCR run on the 5' RACE reads, TCRdb lists one record per CDR3 protein. The sample contains 400,000 to 500,000 distinct CDR3 sequences, about a sixth of which appear only once. This TCR derives from a man between 18 and 35 years old who had mild COVID-19 (a few samples of this study predate the infection). Cell type and time point are not known. Sequencing was performed on PBMCs or a T cell subset sorted from them (not recorded which).

In DNA, the CDR3 is TGCAGTGCTAGGGTGACTAGCTGGGAGGTGGGGACCCAGTACTTC. The encoded protein is CSARVTSWEVGTQYF. The rearrangement uses TRBV20-1 and TRBJ2-5; 7 bases fit TRBD2. Germline V gives CDR1 DFQATT, CDR2 SNEGSKA (reference sequence). The CDR3 sequence is 15 residues long. The V segment lost 3 bases and the J segment 7 bases; nucleotides outside the gene matches: 14.